Given below is one TCR beta chain in context. This record comes from a study of T cell clonotyping in hematopoietic cell transplantation. The repertoire was sequenced with immunoSEQ multiplex PCR; TCRdb's copy has only in-frame clones and lacks some. Of 2,000 to 2,500 clones in the sample, about 88% were seen once. Trimming took off 4 bases at V and 8 bases at J, with 20 bases between the two ends. The germline V gene encodes CDR1 SGHTA and CDR2 FQGNSA. The CDR3 sequence is 15 residues long. This sequence joins TRBV7-2 and TRBJ1-2; possible D gene TRBD1, 6 bases. This receptor was identified in a man aged 40-50 years in good health. Some clones in this sample may be carry-over from other donors' samples. What was sequenced was peripheral blood mononuclear cells. The CDR3 spells CASSSRGGGGGGYTF. The CDR3 DNA is TGTGCCAGCAGCTCACGAGGTGGGGGCGGAGGGGGCTACACCTTC.